This TCR beta chain is from a study of T cells in Graves' hyperthyroidism and ophthalmopathy. Study-wide background: Before any treatment, at initial diagnosis, peripheral blood was collected.

This CDR3 has 17 residues. CDR1 MNHNS and CDR2 SASEGT come from the germline V gene. No ophthalmopathy progression within 18 months constituted stable Graves' hyperthyroidism. Thyroid ultrasound and orbital computed tomography, with clinical symptoms and serum thyroxine and TRAb, informed diagnoses. TCR beta CDR3 sequences were amplified from RNA transcripts. First-round RT-PCR with HTBI primers amplified the TCR CDR3 region. TCRdb re-analysed the multiplex PCR reads in MiXCR, keeping a single row per CDR3 protein. The data contain roughly 420,000 distinct CDR3 sequences, more than 15% of them singletons. About this clonotype itself: At one end, the junction sequence differs from germline, possibly due to a read error.

V gene TRBV6-1 combines with J gene TRBJ1-2, with 7 bases that match TRBD1. The sequenced sample was blood. This TCR was recovered from a woman aged 18-30 years with Graves' hyperthyroidism. The CDR3 spells CASSEEKGRGRDYGYIF. Written as DNA, the CDR3 is TGTGCCAGCAGTGAAGAGAAGGGGAGGGGGCGCGACTATGGCTACATCTTC.